The clone carrying this T cell receptor beta chain showed up many times. The data stem from a study of early T cells in non-severe SARS-CoV-2 infection. In the library, individual cDNA molecules carried attached unique molecular identifiers. TCRdb reanalysed the 5' RACE reads using MiXCR and keeps one entry per CDR3 protein. Here the sample spans under 45,000 distinct CDR3 sequences, roughly 5.4% being singletons. Germline lookup yields CDR1 SGHRS and CDR2 YFSETQ. The CDR3 is 15 amino acids. V was shortened by 3 bases and J by 0 bases, with 11 bases between the two germline ends. This specimen consisted of whole blood, obtained at baseline. This rearrangement joins TRBV5-1 to TRBJ2-3, with TRBD1 as a possible D gene (5 bases). The receptor's source is an adult who was a healthcare worker with PCR-confirmed SARS-CoV-2 infection or an uninfected control (not recorded which). CDR3 in DNA: TGCGCCAGCAGCTGGGGCCTAGAGAGCACAGATACGCAGTATTTT. Protein: CASSWGLESTDTQYF. The complete variable domain, with remaining parts taken from reference TRBV5-1 and TRBJ2-3, reads KAGVTQTPRYLIKTRGQQVTLSCSPISGHRSVSWYQQTPGQGLQFLFEYFSETQRNKGNFPGRFSGRQFSNSRSEMNVSTLELGDSALYLCASSWGLESTDTQYFGPGTRLTVL.